Given below is one TCR beta chain in context. No antigen is known for it. Nothing much larger sits one base from this clone, and base qualities are not available. Receptors were amplified or captured by PCR. Sequencing instrument: Illumina HiSeq 2500. Molecular barcoding was employed in the preparation of TCR libraries, with unique molecular identifiers being used to normalize TCRbeta repertoire quantification. The public sequencing data were trimmed at Q25 with fastp and processed into clonotypes with MiXCR by TCRdb, which kept only in-frame beta chains. Rows with a matching CDR3 protein are joined into one entry that keeps the most common DNA and genes. The sample includes some 340,000 distinct CDR3 sequences, with around a tenth observed a single time. Around 2.3% of the sample rests with the top ten. CDR1 is given as SEHNR and CDR2 as FQNEAQ, both from the germline V gene (reference sequence). V is reduced by 1 base and J by 9 bases, leaving a spacing of 13 bases between them. Including the terminal cysteine and phenylalanine, the CDR3 comprises 15 residues. Only the CDR3 DNA is retained, 45 bases long and in frame from the first base.

This sample was taken from a study of T-cell reconstitution after alpha-beta-depleted transplantation in children (dated by TCRdb to the mid-2010s). Broadly, across the study: T-cell immune reconstitution after TCRalphabeta/CD19-depleted allogeneic hematopoietic cell transplantation in children was quantitatively tracked in the study by means of TCR repertoire profiling.

The source is a human donor who donated a stem cell graft to a child with acute lymphoblastic leukemia. Material: PBMCs from the stem cell graft donor, obtained from the stem cell graft. The sequence is built from TRBV7-9 and TRBJ1-6; a confident D gene designation cannot be given. CDR3 sequence: CASSLVEGFGSPLHF. At the DNA level, the sequence is TGTGCCAGCAGCTTAGTAGAAGGGTTCGGTTCACCCCTCCACTTT.